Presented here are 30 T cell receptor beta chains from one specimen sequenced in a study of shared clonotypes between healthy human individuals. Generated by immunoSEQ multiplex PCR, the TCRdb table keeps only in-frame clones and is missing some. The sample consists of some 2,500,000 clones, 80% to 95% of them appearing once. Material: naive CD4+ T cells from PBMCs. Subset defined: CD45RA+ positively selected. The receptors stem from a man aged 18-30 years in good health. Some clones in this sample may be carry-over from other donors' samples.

In DNA form, the CDR3 reads TGTGCCAGCAGCTTACGTTTGAGGCGGAACACTGAAGCTTTCTTT. Its protein product is CASSLRLRRNTEAFF. The chain has TRBV5-6 and TRBJ1-1; D unresolved. V lost 2 bases and J lost 1, with 12 bases in between. Germline-derived CDR1 and CDR2 are SGHDT and YYEEEE. The CDR3 extends over 15 amino acids.

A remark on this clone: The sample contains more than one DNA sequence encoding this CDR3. The CDR3 protein is CASSLEGPQETQYF. The CDR3 DNA sequence: TGCGCCAGCAGCTTGGAGGGGCCGCAAGAGACCCAGTACTTC. This chain links TRBV5-1 with TRBJ2-5; maybe TRBD1 (5 bases). Deletions cut 0 bases from V and 2 bases from J, with 8 bases between. Germline CDR1 SGHRS, CDR2 YFSETQ. The CDR3 runs to 14 residues.

CDR3: CASSRGTAGGGELFF. The CDR3 bases are TGTGCCAGCAGCCGAGGGACTGCGGGAGGCGGGGAGCTGTTTTTT. The chain joins TRBV7-3 to TRBJ2-2; 8 bases agree with TRBD2. This CDR3 has 15 residues. V shed 5 bases, J shed 7 bases, and the junction held 9 bases outside the gene matches. The V gene's germline CDR1 is SGHTA and CDR2 FQGTGA.

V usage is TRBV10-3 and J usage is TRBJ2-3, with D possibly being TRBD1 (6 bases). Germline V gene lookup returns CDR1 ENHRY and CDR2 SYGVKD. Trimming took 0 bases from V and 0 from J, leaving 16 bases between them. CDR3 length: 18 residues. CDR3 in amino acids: CAISESLQDRTSTDTQYF. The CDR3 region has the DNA TGTGCCATCAGTGAGTCCCTCCAGGACAGAACCAGCACAGATACGCAGTATTTT.

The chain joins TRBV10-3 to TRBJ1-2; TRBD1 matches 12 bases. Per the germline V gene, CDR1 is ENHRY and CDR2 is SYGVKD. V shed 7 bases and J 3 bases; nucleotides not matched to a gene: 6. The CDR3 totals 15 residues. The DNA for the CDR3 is TGTGCCATCAATTCGGGACAGGGGGCGGACTATGGCTACACCTTC. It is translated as CAINSGQGADYGYTF.

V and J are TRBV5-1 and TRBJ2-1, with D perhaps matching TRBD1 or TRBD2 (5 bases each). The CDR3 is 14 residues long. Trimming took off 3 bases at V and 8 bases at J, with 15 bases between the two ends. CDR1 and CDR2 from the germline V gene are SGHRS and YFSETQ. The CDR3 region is CASSSRDRRDEQFF. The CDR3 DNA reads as TGCGCCAGCAGCTCCCGGGACCGAAGGGATGAGCAGTTCTTC.

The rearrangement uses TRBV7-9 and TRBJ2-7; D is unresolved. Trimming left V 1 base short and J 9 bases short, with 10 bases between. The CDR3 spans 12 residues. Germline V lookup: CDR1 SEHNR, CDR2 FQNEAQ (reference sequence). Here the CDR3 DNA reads TGTGCCAGCAGCTTAGAGGGTGGGTTGCAGTACTTC. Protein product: CASSLEGGLQYF.

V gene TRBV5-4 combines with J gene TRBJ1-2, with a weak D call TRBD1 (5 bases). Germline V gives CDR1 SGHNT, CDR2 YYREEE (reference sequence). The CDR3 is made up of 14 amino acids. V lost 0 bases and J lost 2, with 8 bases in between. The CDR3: CASSLGQQNYGYTF. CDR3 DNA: TGTGCCAGCAGCTTGGGACAGCAAAACTATGGCTACACCTTC.

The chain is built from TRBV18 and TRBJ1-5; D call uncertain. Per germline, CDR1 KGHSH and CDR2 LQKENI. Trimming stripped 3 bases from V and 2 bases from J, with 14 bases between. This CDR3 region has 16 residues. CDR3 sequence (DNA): TGTGCCAGCTCACCTGGTTCGTCGAAGGGCAATCAGCCCCAGCATTTT. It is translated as CASSPGSSKGNQPQHF.

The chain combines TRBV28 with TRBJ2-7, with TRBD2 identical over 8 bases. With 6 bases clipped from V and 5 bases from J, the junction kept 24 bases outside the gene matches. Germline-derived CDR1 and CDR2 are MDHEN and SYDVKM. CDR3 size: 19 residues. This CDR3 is CASRPNPGSNRYGGDEQYF. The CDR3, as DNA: TGTGCCAGCAGGCCTAATCCGGGATCGAACCGGTACGGGGGGGACGAGCAGTACTTC.

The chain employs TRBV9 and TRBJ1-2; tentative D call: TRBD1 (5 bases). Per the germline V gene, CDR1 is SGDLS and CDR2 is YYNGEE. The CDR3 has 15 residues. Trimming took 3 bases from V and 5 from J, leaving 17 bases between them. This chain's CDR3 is CASSAFDRSLYGYTF. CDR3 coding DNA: TGTGCCAGCAGCGCCTTTGACAGAAGCTTATATGGCTACACCTTC.

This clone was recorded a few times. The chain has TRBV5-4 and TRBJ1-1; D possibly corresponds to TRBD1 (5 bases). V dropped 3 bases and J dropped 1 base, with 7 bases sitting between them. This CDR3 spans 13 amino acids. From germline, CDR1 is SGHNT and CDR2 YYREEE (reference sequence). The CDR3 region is CASSWGPNTEAFF. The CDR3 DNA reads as TGTGCCAGCAGCTGGGGACCGAACACTGAAGCTTTCTTT. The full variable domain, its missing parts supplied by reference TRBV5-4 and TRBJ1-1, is ETGVTQSPTHLIKTRGQQVTLRCSSQSGHNTVSWYQQALGQGPQFIFQYYREEENGRGNFPPRFSGLQFPNYSSELNVNALELDDSALYLCASSWGPNTEAFFGQGTRLTVV.

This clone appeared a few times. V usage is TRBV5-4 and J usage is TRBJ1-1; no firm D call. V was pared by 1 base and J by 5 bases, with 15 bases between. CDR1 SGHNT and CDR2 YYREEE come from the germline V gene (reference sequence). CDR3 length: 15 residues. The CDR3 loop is CASSLSTQVGTEAFF. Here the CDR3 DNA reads TGTGCCAGCAGCTTGTCTACCCAGGTGGGGACTGAAGCTTTCTTT.

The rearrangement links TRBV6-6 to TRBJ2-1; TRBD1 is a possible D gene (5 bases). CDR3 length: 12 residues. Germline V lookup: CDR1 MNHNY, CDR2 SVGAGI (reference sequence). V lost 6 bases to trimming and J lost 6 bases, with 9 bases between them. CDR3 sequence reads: CASSTRVNEQFF. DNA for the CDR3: TGTGCCAGCAGCACCAGGGTCAATGAGCAGTTCTTC.

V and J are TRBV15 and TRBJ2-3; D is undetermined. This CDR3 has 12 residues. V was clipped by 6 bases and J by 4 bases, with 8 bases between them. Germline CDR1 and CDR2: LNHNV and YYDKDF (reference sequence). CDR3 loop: CATRREADTQYF. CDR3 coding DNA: TGTGCCACCAGACGAGAGGCAGATACGCAGTATTTT.

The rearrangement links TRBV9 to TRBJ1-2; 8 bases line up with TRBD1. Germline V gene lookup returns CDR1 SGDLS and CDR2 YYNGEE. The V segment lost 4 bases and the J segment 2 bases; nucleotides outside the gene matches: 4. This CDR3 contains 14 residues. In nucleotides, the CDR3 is TGTGCCAGCAGCCCAGGGGGCGGAAACTATGGCTACACCTTC. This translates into CASSPGGGNYGYTF.

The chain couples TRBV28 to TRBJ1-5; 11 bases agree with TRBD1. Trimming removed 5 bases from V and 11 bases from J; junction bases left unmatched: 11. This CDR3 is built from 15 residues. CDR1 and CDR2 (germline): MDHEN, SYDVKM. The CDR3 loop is CASSTRDRGAWAQHF. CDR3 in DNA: TGTGCCAGCAGTACCCGGGACAGGGGGGCTTGGGCCCAGCATTTT. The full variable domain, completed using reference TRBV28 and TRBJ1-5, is DVKVTQSSRYLVKRTGEKVFLECVQDMDHENMFWYRQDPGLGLRLIYFSYDVKMKEKGDIPEGYSVSREKKERFSLILESASTNQTSMYLCASSTRDRGAWAQHFGDGTRLSIL.

CDR3 nucleotides: TGTGCCAGTCGACGGGGCAGTGAGACCCAGTACTTC. It translates to CASRRGSETQYF. The gene calls are TRBV6-5 and TRBJ2-5; D may be TRBD1 or TRBD2 (5 bases each). Germline values: CDR1 MNHEY, CDR2 SVGAGI. V dropped 9 bases and J dropped 5 bases, with 13 bases sitting between them. The CDR3 is made up of 12 amino acids.

The CDR3 DNA is TGTGCCAGCAGCTTAGCCACCCCCGGTGGCAATCAGCCCCAGCATTTT. Protein: CASSLATPGGNQPQHF. V usage is TRBV5-8 and J usage is TRBJ1-5; D gene ambiguous. V lost 2 bases and J lost 2, with 14 bases in between. The CDR3 covers 16 residues. Germline V CDR1 and CDR2: SGHTS, YDEGEE.

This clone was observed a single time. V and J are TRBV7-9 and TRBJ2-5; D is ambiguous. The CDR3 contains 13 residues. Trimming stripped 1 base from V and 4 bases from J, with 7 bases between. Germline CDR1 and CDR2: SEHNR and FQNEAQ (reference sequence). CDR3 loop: CASSLETGETQYF. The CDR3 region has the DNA TGTGCCAGCAGCTTAGAAACCGGAGAGACCCAGTACTTC.

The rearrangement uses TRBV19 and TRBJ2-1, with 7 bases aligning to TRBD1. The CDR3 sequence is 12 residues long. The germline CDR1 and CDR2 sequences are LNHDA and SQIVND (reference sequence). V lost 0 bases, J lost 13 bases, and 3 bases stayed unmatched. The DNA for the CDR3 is TGTGCCAGTAGTATAGAAAGGACAGGCCAGTTCTTC. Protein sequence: CASSIERTGQFF.

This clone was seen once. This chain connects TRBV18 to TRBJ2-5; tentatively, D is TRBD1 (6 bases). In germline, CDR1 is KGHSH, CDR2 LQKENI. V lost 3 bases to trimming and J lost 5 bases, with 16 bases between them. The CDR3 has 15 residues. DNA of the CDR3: TGTGCCAGCTCACCTTACCTTACTCAGGGGGAGACCCAGTACTTC. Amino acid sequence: CASSPYLTQGETQYF.

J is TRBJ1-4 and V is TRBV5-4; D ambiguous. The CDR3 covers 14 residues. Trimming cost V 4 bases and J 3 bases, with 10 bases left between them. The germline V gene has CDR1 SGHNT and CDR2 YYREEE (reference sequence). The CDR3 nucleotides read TGTGCCAGCAGCCTATTCCAGGCTAATGAAAAACTGTTTTTT. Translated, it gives CASSLFQANEKLFF.

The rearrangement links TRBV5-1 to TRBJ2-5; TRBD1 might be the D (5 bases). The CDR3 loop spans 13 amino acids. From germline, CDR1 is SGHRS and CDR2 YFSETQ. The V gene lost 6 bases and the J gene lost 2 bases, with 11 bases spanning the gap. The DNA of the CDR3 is TGCGCCAGCACCAAGGGGCCACAAGAGACCCAGTACTTC. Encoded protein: CASTKGPQETQYF.

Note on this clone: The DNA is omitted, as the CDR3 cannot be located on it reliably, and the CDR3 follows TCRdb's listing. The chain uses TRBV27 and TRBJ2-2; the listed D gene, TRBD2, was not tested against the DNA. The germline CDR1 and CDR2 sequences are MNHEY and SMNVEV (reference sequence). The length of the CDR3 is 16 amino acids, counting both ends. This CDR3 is CASSRAGELFFGRLFF.

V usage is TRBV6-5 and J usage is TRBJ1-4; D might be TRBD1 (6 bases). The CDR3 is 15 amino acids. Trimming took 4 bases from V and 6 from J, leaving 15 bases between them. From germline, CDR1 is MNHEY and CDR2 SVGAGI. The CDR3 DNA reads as TGTGCCAGCAGTTTCGCAAGGACAGTAGATGAAAAACTGTTTTTT. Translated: CASSFARTVDEKLFF.

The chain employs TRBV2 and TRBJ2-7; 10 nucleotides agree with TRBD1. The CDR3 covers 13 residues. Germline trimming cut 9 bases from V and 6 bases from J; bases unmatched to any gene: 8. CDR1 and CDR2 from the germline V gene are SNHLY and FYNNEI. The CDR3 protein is CASGVGQGFEQYF. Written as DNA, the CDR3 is TGTGCCAGTGGGGTGGGACAGGGGTTCGAGCAGTACTTC. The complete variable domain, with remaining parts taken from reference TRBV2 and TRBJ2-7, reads EPEVTQTPSHQVTQMGQEVILRCVPISNHLYFYWYRQILGQKVEFLVSFYNNEISEKSEIFDDQFSVERPDGSNFTLKIRSTKLEDSAMYFCASGVGQGFEQYFGPGTRLTVT.

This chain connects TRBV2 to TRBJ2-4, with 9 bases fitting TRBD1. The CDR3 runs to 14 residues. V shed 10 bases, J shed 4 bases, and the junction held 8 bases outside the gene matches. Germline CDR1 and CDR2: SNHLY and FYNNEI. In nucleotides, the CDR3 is TGTGCCACCAAATGGGACAGGGAAAAAAACATTCAGTACTTC. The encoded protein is CATKWDREKNIQYF.

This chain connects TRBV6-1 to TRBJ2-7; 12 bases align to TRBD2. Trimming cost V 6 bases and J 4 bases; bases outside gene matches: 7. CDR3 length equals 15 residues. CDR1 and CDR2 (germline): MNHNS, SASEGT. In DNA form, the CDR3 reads TGTGCCAGCAGGGAGACTAGCGGGAGTGGGTACGAGCAGTACTTC. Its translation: CASRETSGSGYEQYF.

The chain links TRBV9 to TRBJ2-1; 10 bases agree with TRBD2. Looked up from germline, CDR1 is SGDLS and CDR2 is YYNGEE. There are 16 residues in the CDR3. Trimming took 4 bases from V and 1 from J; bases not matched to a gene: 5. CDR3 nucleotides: TGTGCCAGCAGCCCCCGGACTAGCGGATCCTACAATGAGCAGTTCTTC. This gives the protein CASSPRTSGSYNEQFF.